These T cell receptor beta chains were read from a single sample in a study of cytomegalovirus exposure and HLA in healthy donors. Only in-frame clones appear in the TCRdb table, and some are missing; sequencing was by immunoSEQ multiplex PCR. The sample includes 110,000 to 150,000 clones, roughly 74% of them seen just once. The material sequenced was PBMCs. The receptors derive from a woman aged 18-29 years in good health and CMV-seropositive. CDR3s include the opening cysteine and the closing phenylalanine or tryptophan. D genes are given only for firm matches. Expanded clones get a size class; other rows say once, few or many, or leave the size out.

d_gene	v_gene	j_gene	abundance	CDR3aa	CDR3nt
-	TRBV7-2	TRBJ2-7	-	CASSLGTVTYEQYF	TGTGCCAGCAGCTTAGGGACAGTTACCTACGAGCAGTACTTC
-	TRBV6-1	TRBJ1-1	-	CASRLPFEGGAFF	TGTGCCAGCAGATTACCCTTCGAGGGAGGCGCTTTCTTT
-	TRBV6-6	TRBJ1-3	few	CAILGRNTIYF	TGTGCCATCCTAGGCAGAAACACCATATATTTT
-	TRBV27	TRBJ2-7	-	CASSLTGTFKEQYF	TGTGCCAGCAGTTTAACAGGGACCTTTAAGGAGCAGTACTTC
TRBD1	TRBV28	TRBJ1-5	few	CASSSSGTGYQPQHF	TGTGCCAGCAGTAGTTCCGGGACAGGGTATCAGCCCCAGCATTTT
TRBD1	TRBV2	TRBJ2-7	-	CAGSGTGSSYEQYF	TGTGCCGGCTCCGGGACAGGGAGCTCCTACGAGCAGTACTTC
TRBD2	TRBV5-4	TRBJ2-5	once	CASSLGPSGQETQYF	TGTGCCAGCAGCTTGGGTCCTAGCGGACAAGAGACCCAGTACTTC
-	TRBV6-1	TRBJ1-5	-	CASSTPGGNQPQHF	TGTGCCAGCAGTACTCCCGGGGGAAATCAGCCCCAGCATTTT
TRBD1	TRBV18	TRBJ1-1	few	CASSPQVTGANTEAFF	TGTGCCAGCTCACCTCAAGTGACAGGGGCTAACACTGAAGCTTTCTTT
-	TRBV29-1	TRBJ2-2	-	CSVEAVNTGELFF	TGCAGCGTTGAAGCCGTGAACACCGGGGAGCTGTTTTTT
-	TRBV6-5	TRBJ1-5	few	CASTVAPNQPQHF	TGTGCCAGCACCGTAGCACCCAATCAGCCCCAGCATTTT
-	TRBV5-1	TRBJ1-1	-	CASRKLGQPLGEAFF	TGCGCCAGCAGAAAACTCGGACAGCCACTAGGTGAAGCTTTCTTT
-	TRBV19	TRBJ1-4	-	CASSREGTGANEKLFF	TGTGCCAGTAGTAGGGAGGGTACGGGAGCTAATGAAAAACTGTTTTTT
-	TRBV9	TRBJ1-5	-	CASSVDPSRPQHF	TGTGCCAGCAGCGTAGACCCGAGCCGGCCCCAGCATTTT
TRBD1	TRBV19	TRBJ1-4	-	CASRPGQGRNEKLFF	TGTGCCAGTAGACCGGGACAGGGAAGGAATGAAAAACTGTTTTTT
-	TRBV9	TRBJ2-5	-	CASSQTGETQYF	TGTGCCAGCAGCCAAACAGGAGAGACCCAGTACTTC
TRBD1	TRBV5-1	TRBJ1-4	-	CASSLVPGQQNEKLFF	TGCGCCAGCAGCTTGGTCCCGGGACAGCAAAATGAAAAACTGTTTTTT
TRBD1	TRBV19	TRBJ2-6	-	CASRTGTGGSGANVLTF	TGTGCCAGTCGAACCGGGACAGGGGGCTCTGGGGCCAACGTCCTGACTTTC
TRBD1	TRBV7-9	TRBJ1-1	-	CASSLAPTGGTNTEAFF	TGTGCCAGCAGCTTAGCACCGACAGGGGGTACTAACACTGAAGCTTTCTTT
TRBD2	TRBV4-1	TRBJ2-5	-	CASSQEFGLAGAQETQYF	TGCGCCAGCAGCCAAGAGTTTGGACTAGCGGGGGCACAAGAGACCCAGTACTTC
TRBD1	TRBV11-2	TRBJ1-6	once	CASSLGGQGAGSPLHF	TGTGCCAGCAGCTTAGGGGGACAGGGGGCGGGTTCACCCCTCCACTTT
TRBD1	TRBV6-4	TRBJ1-1	-	CASSGSTGKGAEAFF	TGTGCCAGCAGTGGATCGACAGGGAAAGGCGCTGAAGCTTTCTTT
-	TRBV5-6	TRBJ1-5	-	CASSLSLNQPQHF	TGTGCCAGCAGCTTGTCACTTAATCAGCCCCAGCATTTT
-	TRBV28	TRBJ1-1	-	CASSFDRNTEAFF	TGTGCCAGCAGTTTTGACAGGAACACTGAAGCTTTCTTT
-	TRBV4-3	TRBJ1-2	-	CASSQDDIRGLGYTF	TGCGCCAGCAGCCAAGATGATATCAGGGGCTTGGGCTACACCTTC
-	TRBV20-1	TRBJ1-2	-	CSARGVYGYTF	TGCAGTGCTAGAGGCGTGTATGGCTACACCTTC
TRBD2	TRBV5-4	TRBJ2-2	few	CASRYLAGENTGELFF	TGTGCCAGCAGGTACCTAGCGGGGGAGAACACCGGGGAGCTGTTTTTT
TRBD2	TRBV4-2	TRBJ2-3	-	CASSQEGLAGTGDTQYF	TGTGCCAGCAGCCAAGAAGGGCTAGCGGGGACGGGGGATACGCAGTATTTT
-	TRBV5-4	TRBJ2-5	-	CASSYSDSQETQYF	TGTGCCAGCAGCTATTCCGACAGCCAAGAGACCCAGTACTTC
-	TRBV5-1	TRBJ2-7	few	CASSSTGAHEQYF	TGCGCCAGCAGCAGCACAGGTGCTCACGAGCAGTACTTC
-	TRBV7-9	TRBJ1-2	-	CASIPLQGGAGYTF	TGTGCCAGCATCCCCTTACAGGGTGGGGCTGGCTACACCTTC
-	TRBV7-6	TRBJ1-1	-	CASSLQTGPTEAFF	TGTGCCAGCAGCCTTCAGACAGGCCCCACTGAAGCTTTCTTT
TRBD1	TRBV18	TRBJ1-1	-	CASNRQGKDTEAFF	TGTGCCAGCAACAGACAGGGAAAGGACACTGAAGCTTTCTTT
TRBD1	TRBV7-2	TRBJ2-7	-	CASARDSLTYEQYF	TGTGCCAGTGCCCGGGACAGTTTAACCTACGAGCAGTACTTC
-	TRBV5-1	TRBJ2-7	-	CASSPQAGSEQYF	TGCGCCAGCAGCCCCCAGGCAGGATCCGAGCAGTACTTC
-	TRBV15	TRBJ2-1	few	CATSRDVFFKESSYNEQFF	TGTGCCACCAGCAGAGATGTTTTTTTTAAAGAGAGCTCCTACAATGAGCAGTTCTTC
TRBD2	TRBV5-1	TRBJ2-1	-	CASSFWGRVLGNEQFF	TGCGCCAGCAGCTTTTGGGGGAGGGTACTGGGCAATGAGCAGTTCTTC
-	TRBV5-4	TRBJ1-6	once	CASSLGQSFSPLHF	TGTGCCAGCAGCTTGGGACAGTCGTTTTCACCCCTCCACTTT
TRBD1	TRBV6-1	TRBJ1-1	few	CASRLPGGTEAFF	TGTGCCAGCAGACTACCAGGGGGCACTGAAGCTTTCTTT
-	TRBV30	TRBJ2-1	-	CAWSLDNEQFF	TGTGCCTGGAGTCTAGACAATGAGCAGTTCTTC
-	TRBV4-3	TRBJ2-3	-	CASSQDRSTSADTQYF	TGCGCCAGCAGCCAAGATAGGTCCACCAGCGCAGATACGCAGTATTTT
-	TRBV7-2	TRBJ1-2	-	CASSLVSGENYGYTF	TGTGCCAGCAGCTTAGTGTCAGGGGAGAACTATGGCTACACCTTC
-	TRBV5-6	TRBJ1-1	-	CASSLAYPGTEAFF	TGTGCCAGCAGCTTGGCTTATCCGGGCACTGAAGCTTTCTTT
TRBD2	TRBV9	TRBJ2-3	-	CASSVAGGPKDTQYF	TGTGCCAGCAGCGTTGCGGGGGGGCCGAAGGATACGCAGTATTTT
-	TRBV29-1	TRBJ1-1	-	CSVEDRRTVGTFF	TGCAGCGTTGAAGATCGCCGGACAGTTGGAACTTTCTTT
TRBD2	TRBV7-9	TRBJ2-5	-	CASSVRSGETQYF	TGTGCCAGCAGCGTGCGTAGCGGGGAGACCCAGTACTTC
-	TRBV21-1	TRBJ1-5	-	CASSKRPGYSNQPQHF	TGTGCCAGCAGCAAAAGGCCAGGCTATAGCAATCAGCCCCAGCATTTT
-	TRBV19	TRBJ1-1	-	CASSDPGNPATEAFF	TGTGCCAGTAGTGATCCAGGGAACCCGGCCACTGAAGCTTTCTTT
-	TRBV28	TRBJ2-3	-	CASSFPYSDTQYF	TGTGCCAGCAGTTTCCCGTATTCAGATACGCAGTATTTT
-	TRBV19	TRBJ1-1	once	CASSRIGVEAFF	TGTGCCAGTAGTAGGATAGGGGTTGAAGCTTTCTTT
TRBD1	TRBV6-1	TRBJ2-6	-	CASSGGQGQLSGANVLTF	TGTGCCAGCAGTGGGGGACAGGGGCAACTCTCTGGGGCCAACGTCCTGACTTTC